Listed below are T cell receptor beta chains from one sample, sequenced in a study of shared clonotypes between healthy human individuals. Clones were read by immunoSEQ multiplex PCR, and TCRdb kept only the in-frame ones, dropping some. The sample has over 850,000 clones; more than 75% are singletons. The sequencing sample was made of memory CD4+ T cells from PBMCs. These receptors originate from a man aged 18 to 30 in good health. Some clones in this sample may be carry-over from other donors' samples. Both conserved end residues are part of each CDR3. A D gene is named only where the DNA matches it firmly. A clone size is listed for some rows: how often the clone was seen (once, few, many), or a class if it is expanded.

. | TRBJ2-7 | . | TRBV6-6 | 13 | TGTGCCAGCAGTCCAAGACACACCTACGAGCAGTACTTC | CASSPRHTYEQYF
. | TRBJ2-1 | . | TRBV10-1 | 12 | TGCGCCACTCCCCGGGCTCACAATGAGCAGTTCTTC | CATPRAHNEQFF
. | TRBJ2-7 | . | TRBV7-2 | 14 | TGTGCCAGCAGATCGTCGAGGGGGGCCCACGAGCAGTACTTC | CASRSSRGAHEQYF
. | TRBJ1-4 | . | TRBV7-2 | 16 | TGTGCCAGCAGCTTAGTCCCGGGCCTCAAAGGGGGAAAACTGTTTTTT | CASSLVPGLKGGKLFF
. | TRBJ2-7 | . | TRBV5-4 | 12 | TGTGCCAGCAGCTCCAACGTACGAGAGCAGTACTTC | CASSSNVREQYF
. | TRBJ1-1 | . | TRBV29-1 | 13 | TGCAGCGTTGAGTACAGGGCATACACTGAAGCTTTCTTT | CSVEYRAYTEAFF
. | TRBJ1-1 | . | TRBV2 | 15 | TGTGCCAGCAGTGTATTTGGGGTCGGAAACACTGAAGCTTTCTTT | CASSVFGVGNTEAFF
TRBD1 | TRBJ1-2 | . | TRBV5-6 | 12 | TGTGCCAGCAGCGTGGGACAGTTTGGCTACACCTTC | CASSVGQFGYTF
TRBD1 | TRBJ1-4 | few | TRBV4-1 | 14 | TGCGCCAGCAGCATGCGGGACAGTGGGGAAAAACTGTTTTTT | CASSMRDSGEKLFF
TRBD1 | TRBJ1-2 | few | TRBV5-1 | 13 | TGCGCCAGCAGCCCCCGTGACAGGGATGGCTACACCTTC | CASSPRDRDGYTF
. | TRBJ2-3 | many | TRBV4-1 | 15 | TGCGCCAGCAGCCAAGGTTCTCTAGCGACAGATACGCAGTATTTT | CASSQGSLATDTQYF
TRBD1 | TRBJ2-7 | . | TRBV28 | 15 | TGTGCCAGCAGTTTAGGGGGGACAGGGGGCTACGAGCAGTACTTC | CASSLGGTGGYEQYF
. | TRBJ2-1 | . | TRBV7-3 | 14 | TGTGCCAGCAGCTTGGGGGGAGACTACAATGAGCAGTTCTTC | CASSLGGDYNEQFF
. | TRBJ1-1 | . | TRBV18 | 14 | TGTGCCAGCTCACCCGGTCAGGGCTACACTGAAGCTTTCTTT | CASSPGQGYTEAFF
. | TRBJ2-3 | . | TRBV5-4 | 15 | TGTGCCAGCAGCGCGGGGTCTACAAGGACAGATACGCAGTATTTT | CASSAGSTRTDTQYF
. | TRBJ1-5 | . | TRBV2 | 14 | TGTGCCAGCAGTGCAGTAAACTCGAATCAGCCCCAGCATTTT | CASSAVNSNQPQHF
. | TRBJ1-5 | . | TRBV28 | 15 | TGTGCCAGCAGTTCAGGGTCCTCGGGCAATCAGCCCCAGCATTTT | CASSSGSSGNQPQHF
. | TRBJ2-6 | . | TRBV7-3 | 17 | TGTGCCAGCAGCTTAGCGCAGGCCGACTCTGGGGCCAACGTCCTGACTTTC | CASSLAQADSGANVLTF
. | TRBJ1-2 | . | TRBV7-2 | 14 | TGTGCCAGCAGCCTTAACAGGGATAACTATGGCTACACCTTC | CASSLNRDNYGYTF
TRBD2 | TRBJ2-1 | . | TRBV6-4 | 13 | TGTCGCTCGGGACTAGCGGGAGACAATGAGCAGTTCTTC | CRSGLAGDNEQFF
TRBD1 | TRBJ1-2 | . | TRBV29-1 | 14 | TGCAGCGTTGAAGATCTGGGACAGGGGGCTGGCTACACCTTC | CSVEDLGQGAGYTF
TRBD1 | TRBJ1-2 | . | TRBV6-5 | 14 | TGTGCCAGCAGTTACGCGAACAGGGGGCCTGGCTACACCTTC | CASSYANRGPGYTF
. | TRBJ2-1 | . | TRBV7-3 | 14 | TGTGCCAGCAGCTCCGACGGGTCCTACAATGAGCAGTTCTTC | CASSSDGSYNEQFF
TRBD2 | TRBJ2-7 | . | TRBV5-1 | 15 | TGCGCCAGCAGCTTTCTAGCGGGAGGGCCCTACGAGCAGTACTTC | CASSFLAGGPYEQYF
. | TRBJ1-5 | once | TRBV5-1 | 15 | TGCGCCAGCAGCTTGGATGGGACGAGTGGGCAGCCCCAGCATTTT | CASSLDGTSGQPQHF
. | TRBJ2-6 | . | TRBV28 | 15 | TGTGCCAGCAGTTTGGGGGCGTTAGGGGCCAACGTCCTGACTTTC | CASSLGALGANVLTF
TRBD2 | TRBJ2-2 | . | TRBV5-4 | 17 | TGTGCCAGCAGCTTGGGGACTAGCGGGAGGGCCACCGGGGAGCTGTTTTTT | CASSLGTSGRATGELFF
. | TRBJ1-1 | few | TRBV30 | 12 | TGTGCCTGGAGCCGAAAGAACACTGAAGCTTTCTTT | CAWSRKNTEAFF
. | TRBJ1-5 | . | TRBV5-8 | 17 | TGTGCCAGCAGCTTCCGGGGCACTGGGGGTAGCAATCAGCCCCAGCATTTT | CASSFRGTGGSNQPQHF
TRBD1 | TRBJ1-4 | . | TRBV27 | 16 | TGTGCCAGCAGTTCGGACAGGGGGTCCACTAATGAAAAACTGTTTTTT | CASSSDRGSTNEKLFF
TRBD1 | TRBJ1-5 | . | TRBV5-8 | 12 | TGTGCCAGCACCACTGGACAGGGGTACCAGCATTTT | CASTTGQGYQHF
. | TRBJ2-7 | . | TRBV5-1 | 14 | TGCGCCAGCAGCTTAGAGGACAGCACCTACGAGCAGTACTTC | CASSLEDSTYEQYF
TRBD1 | TRBJ2-2 | . | TRBV7-3 | 15 | TGTGCCAGCAGCCCGGACAGGGGAGGGACCGGGGAGCTGTTTTTT | CASSPDRGGTGELFF
. | TRBJ2-3 | . | TRBV9 | 13 | TGTGCCAGCAGCGTCTTGGGGTCAGATACGCAGTATTTT | CASSVLGSDTQYF
. | TRBJ2-1 | . | TRBV7-3 | 15 | TGTGCCAGCAGCTTAAGTGGTAGCTCCTACAATGAGCAGTTCTTC | CASSLSGSSYNEQFF
TRBD2 | TRBJ2-5 | . | TRBV7-3 | 15 | TGTGCCAGCAGCTTAGCGGGAGGGACCCAAGAGACCCAGTACTTC | CASSLAGGTQETQYF
TRBD2 | TRBJ2-3 | . | TRBV2 | 15 | TGTGCCAGCAGTTTTAGCGGGGGGACAGCCGATACGCAATATTTT | CASSFSGGTADTQYF
TRBD2 | TRBJ2-3 | . | TRBV7-2 | 16 | TGTGCCAGCAGCTTAGGGCTAGCGGGAGTTGCGGATACGCAGTATTTT | CASSLGLAGVADTQYF
TRBD1 | TRBJ1-4 | . | TRBV15 | 19 | TGTGCCACCAGCCGCAATCCCCGGGACAGGGATGCGACTAATGAAAAACTGTTTTTT | CATSRNPRDRDATNEKLFF
TRBD1 | TRBJ1-1 | . | TRBV30 | 13 | TGTGCCTGGAGTGTCAACAGGGGGTCTGAAGCTTTCTTT | CAWSVNRGSEAFF
TRBD1 | TRBJ2-1 | . | TRBV27 | 15 | TGTGCCAGCAGTTTTCCCGGGACAGGGGTTAATGAGCAGTTCTTC | CASSFPGTGVNEQFF
. | TRBJ2-7 | many | TRBV11-2 | 15 | TGTGCCAGCAGCTTAATATCTGGTTTATCCTACGAGCAGTACTTC | CASSLISGLSYEQYF
. | TRBJ2-3 | . | TRBV7-2 | 15 | TGTGCCAGCAGACGGACGGGAACTAGCACAGATACGCAGTATTTT | CASRRTGTSTDTQYF